The clone carrying this TCR beta chain was seen only a few times. Antigen specificity is unknown. One entry per CDR3 protein results from TCRdb running MiXCR on the 5' RACE reads. The sample comprises around 200,000 distinct CDR3 sequences, around 10% of which are singletons, and 35% to 45% rests with the top ten. The data stem from a study of T cells after yellow fever vaccination. Findings and caveats of the study: Booster samples showed a return of most primary-vaccination clones (around 96% CD4, 80% to 90% CD8). FACS-sorted repertoires might harbor abundant contaminating clonotypes from the bulk population.

V gave up 2 bases and J gave up 5 bases, with 7 bases separating them. This CDR3 is built from 13 residues. Germline V gene data show CDR1 as MGHRA and CDR2 as YSYEKL. The material sequenced was CD8+ T cells sorted from PBMCs, taken 15 days after the yellow fever booster vaccination. V gene TRBV4-1 combines with J gene TRBJ1-5, with no clear D. The TCR was taken from a man between 18 and 35 years old who received the YFV17D yellow fever vaccine. The CDR3 region has the DNA TGCGCCAGCAGCCAATCTGGCCATCAGCCCCAGCATTTT. This codes for CASSQSGHQPQHF.